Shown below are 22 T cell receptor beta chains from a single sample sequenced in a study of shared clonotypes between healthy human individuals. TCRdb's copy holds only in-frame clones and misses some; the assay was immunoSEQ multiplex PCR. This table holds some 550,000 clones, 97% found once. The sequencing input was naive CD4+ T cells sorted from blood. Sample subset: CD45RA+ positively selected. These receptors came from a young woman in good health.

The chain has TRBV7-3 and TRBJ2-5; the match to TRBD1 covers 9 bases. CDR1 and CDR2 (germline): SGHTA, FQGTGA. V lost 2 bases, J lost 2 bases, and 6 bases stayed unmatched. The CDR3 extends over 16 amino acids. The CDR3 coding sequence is TGTGCCAGCAGCTTAGGAGGGACAGGGAGTCAAGAGACCCAGTACTTC. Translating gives CASSLGGTGSQETQYF.

The CDR3 here is CASSLSGYSNQPQHF. DNA of the CDR3: TGCGCCAGCAGCTTGTCAGGGTATAGCAATCAGCCCCAGCATTTT. This chain links TRBV5-1 with TRBJ1-5, with D possibly being TRBD1 (5 bases). The CDR3 is 15 residues long. V dropped 1 base and J dropped 0 bases, with 8 bases sitting between them. CDR1 and CDR2 from the germline V gene are SGHRS and YFSETQ.

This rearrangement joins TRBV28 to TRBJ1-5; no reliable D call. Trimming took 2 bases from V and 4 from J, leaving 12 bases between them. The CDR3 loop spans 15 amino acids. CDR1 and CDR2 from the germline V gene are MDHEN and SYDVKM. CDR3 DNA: TGTGCCAGCAGTTTAGGGTTCGGGGAAAATCAGCCCCAGCATTTT. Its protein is CASSLGFGENQPQHF.

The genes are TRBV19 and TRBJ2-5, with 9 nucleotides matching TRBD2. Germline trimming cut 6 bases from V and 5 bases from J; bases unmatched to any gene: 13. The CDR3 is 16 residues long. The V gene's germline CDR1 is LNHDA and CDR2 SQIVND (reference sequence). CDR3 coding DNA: TGTGCCAGTAGCAATCATCGCGGGAGGGCATTTGAGACCCAGTACTTC. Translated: CASSNHRGRAFETQYF.

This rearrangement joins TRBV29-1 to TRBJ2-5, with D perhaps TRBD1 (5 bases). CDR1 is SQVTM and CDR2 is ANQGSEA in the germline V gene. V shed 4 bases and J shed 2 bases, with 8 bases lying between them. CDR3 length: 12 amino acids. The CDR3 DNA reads TGCAGCGTTGCGACAGCACAAGAGACCCAGTACTTC. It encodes CSVATAQETQYF.

The CDR3 loop is CATSRDHISGANVLTF. In DNA, the CDR3 is TGTGCCACCAGCAGAGATCACATCTCTGGGGCCAACGTCCTGACTTTC. The chain links TRBV15 to TRBJ2-6; no clear D. This CDR3 has 16 residues. Germline CDR1 and CDR2: LNHNV and YYDKDF (reference sequence). Trimming took off 0 bases at V and 0 bases at J, with 6 bases between the two ends.

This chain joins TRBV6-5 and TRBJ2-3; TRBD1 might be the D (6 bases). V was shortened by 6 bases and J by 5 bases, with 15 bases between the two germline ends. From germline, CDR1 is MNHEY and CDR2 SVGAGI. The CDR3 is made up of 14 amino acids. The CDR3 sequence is CASSLGGGEDTQYF. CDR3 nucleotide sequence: TGTGCCAGCAGCCTTGGGGGCGGCGAAGATACGCAGTATTTT.

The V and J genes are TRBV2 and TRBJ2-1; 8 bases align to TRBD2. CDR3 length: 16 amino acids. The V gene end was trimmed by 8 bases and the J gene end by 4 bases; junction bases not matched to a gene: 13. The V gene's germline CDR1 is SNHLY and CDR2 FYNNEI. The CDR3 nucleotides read TGTGCCAGCCACCTAACCGGGACTAGAACTTACAATGAGCAGTTCTTC. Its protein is CASHLTGTRTYNEQFF.

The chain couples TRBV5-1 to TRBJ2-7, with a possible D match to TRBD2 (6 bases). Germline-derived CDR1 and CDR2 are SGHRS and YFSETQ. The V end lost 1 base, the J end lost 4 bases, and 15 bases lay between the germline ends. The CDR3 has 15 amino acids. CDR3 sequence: CASSLRAGKEYEQYF. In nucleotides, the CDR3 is TGCGCCAGCAGCTTGAGAGCGGGTAAGGAGTACGAGCAGTACTTC.

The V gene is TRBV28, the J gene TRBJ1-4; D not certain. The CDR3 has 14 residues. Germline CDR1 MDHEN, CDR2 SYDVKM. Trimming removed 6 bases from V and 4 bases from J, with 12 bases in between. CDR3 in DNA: TGTGCCAGCAGCCTGACACACAGTAATGAAAAACTGTTTTTT. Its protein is CASSLTHSNEKLFF.

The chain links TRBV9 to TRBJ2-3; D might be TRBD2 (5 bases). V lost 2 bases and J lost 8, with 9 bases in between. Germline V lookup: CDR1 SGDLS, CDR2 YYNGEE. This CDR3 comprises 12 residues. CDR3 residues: CASSVNRGTQYF. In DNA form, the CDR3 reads TGTGCCAGCAGCGTTAATCGGGGTACGCAGTATTTT.

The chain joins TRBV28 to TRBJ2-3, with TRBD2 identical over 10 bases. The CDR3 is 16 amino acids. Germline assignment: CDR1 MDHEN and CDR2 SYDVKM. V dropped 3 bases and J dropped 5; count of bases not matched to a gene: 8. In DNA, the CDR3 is TGTGCCAGCAGTTTGCCCGGACTAGCGGAGGGAGATACGCAGTATTTT. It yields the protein CASSLPGLAEGDTQYF. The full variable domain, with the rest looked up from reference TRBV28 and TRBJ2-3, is DVKVTQSSRYLVKRTGEKVFLECVQDMDHENMFWYRQDPGLGLRLIYFSYDVKMKEKGDIPEGYSVSREKKERFSLILESASTNQTSMYLCASSLPGLAEGDTQYFGPGTRLTVL.

The CDR3, as DNA: TGTGCCAGCAGTTCCAATTATGGAAACACCATATATTTT. Translated: CASSSNYGNTIYF. The chain is built from TRBV11-2 and TRBJ1-3, with unresolved D. The CDR3 spans 13 residues. Between the trimmed V and J ends, which lost 6 bases and 3 bases, there was a span of 9 bases. CDR1 SGHAT and CDR2 FQNNGV come from the germline V gene. The variable domain in full, completed from reference TRBV11-2 and TRBJ1-3, reads EAGVAQSPRYKIIEKRQSVAFWCNPISGHATLYWYQQILGQGPKLLIQFQNNGVVDDSQLPKDRFSAERLKGVDSTLKIQPAKLEDSAVYLCASSSNYGNTIYFGEGSWLTVV.

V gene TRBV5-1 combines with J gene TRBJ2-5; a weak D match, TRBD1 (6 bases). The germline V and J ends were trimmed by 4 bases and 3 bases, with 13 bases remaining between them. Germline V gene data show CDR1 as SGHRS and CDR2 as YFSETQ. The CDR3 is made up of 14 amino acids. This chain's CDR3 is CASSPEAGEETQYF. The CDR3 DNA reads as TGCGCCAGCAGCCCGGAGGCAGGGGAAGAGACCCAGTACTTC.

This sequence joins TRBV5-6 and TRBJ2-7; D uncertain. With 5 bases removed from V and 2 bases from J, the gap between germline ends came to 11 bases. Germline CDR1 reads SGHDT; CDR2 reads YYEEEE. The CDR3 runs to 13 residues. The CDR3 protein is CASRGKGAYEQYF. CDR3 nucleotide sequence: TGTGCCAGCAGGGGGAAGGGTGCCTACGAGCAGTACTTC.

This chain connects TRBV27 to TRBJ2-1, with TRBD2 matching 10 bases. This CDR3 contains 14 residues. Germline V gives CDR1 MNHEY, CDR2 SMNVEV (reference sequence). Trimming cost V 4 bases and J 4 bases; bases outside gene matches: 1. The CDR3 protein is CASSYSGRYNEQFF. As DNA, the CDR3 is TGTGCCAGCAGTTATAGCGGGAGGTACAATGAGCAGTTCTTC.

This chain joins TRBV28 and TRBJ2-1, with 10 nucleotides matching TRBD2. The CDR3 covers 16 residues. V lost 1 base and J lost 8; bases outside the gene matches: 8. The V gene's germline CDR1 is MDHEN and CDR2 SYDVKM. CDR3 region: CASSLYKTSGNYEQFF. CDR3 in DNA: TGTGCCAGCAGTTTATACAAAACTAGCGGGAACTATGAGCAGTTCTTC. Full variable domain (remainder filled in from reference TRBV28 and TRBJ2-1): DVKVTQSSRYLVKRTGEKVFLECVQDMDHENMFWYRQDPGLGLRLIYFSYDVKMKEKGDIPEGYSVSREKKERFSLILESASTNQTSMYLCASSLYKTSGNYEQFFGPGTRLTVL.

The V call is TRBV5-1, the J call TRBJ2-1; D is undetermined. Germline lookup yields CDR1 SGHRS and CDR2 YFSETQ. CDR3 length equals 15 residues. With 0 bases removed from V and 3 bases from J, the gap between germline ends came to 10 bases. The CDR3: CASSLGNSDYNEQFF. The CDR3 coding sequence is TGCGCCAGCAGCTTGGGTAACTCAGACTACAATGAGCAGTTCTTC.

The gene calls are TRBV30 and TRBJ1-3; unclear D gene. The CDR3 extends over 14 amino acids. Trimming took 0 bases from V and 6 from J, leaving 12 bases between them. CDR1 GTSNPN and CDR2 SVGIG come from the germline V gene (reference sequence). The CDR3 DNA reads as TGTGCCTGGAGTGTCCCGGCCGCCGAAAACACCATATATTTT. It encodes CAWSVPAAENTIYF.

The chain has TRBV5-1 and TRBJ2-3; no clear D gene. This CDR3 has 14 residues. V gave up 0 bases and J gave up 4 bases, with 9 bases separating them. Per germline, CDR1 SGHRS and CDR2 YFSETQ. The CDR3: CASSLVEASDTQYF. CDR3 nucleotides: TGCGCCAGCAGCTTGGTTGAAGCGTCAGATACGCAGTATTTT.

In nucleotides, the CDR3 is TGTGCCACCAGCCGCGAGCGGGAGTTGTACGAGCAGTACTTC. Amino acids: CATSRERELYEQYF. The genes are TRBV15 and TRBJ2-7; TRBD2 agrees at 8 bases. CDR1 is LNHNV and CDR2 is YYDKDF in the germline V gene (reference sequence). The V gene end was trimmed by 5 bases and the J gene end by 4 bases; junction bases not matched to a gene: 7. The CDR3 length is 14 residues. Based on the CDR3 plus reference TRBV15 and TRBJ2-7, the full variable domain is DAMVIQNPRYQVTQFGKPVTLSCSQTLNHNVMYWYQQKSSQAPKLLFHYYDKDFNNEADTPDNFQSRRPNTSFCFLDIRSPGLGDTAMYLCATSRERELYEQYFGPGTRLTVT.

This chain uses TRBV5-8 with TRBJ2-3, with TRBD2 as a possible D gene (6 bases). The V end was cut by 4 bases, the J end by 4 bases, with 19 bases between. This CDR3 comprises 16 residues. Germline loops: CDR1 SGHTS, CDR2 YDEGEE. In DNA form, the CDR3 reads TGTGCCAGCAGCCCGGGGGTTAGCAGGGAGGCAGATACGCAGTATTTT. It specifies CASSPGVSREADTQYF. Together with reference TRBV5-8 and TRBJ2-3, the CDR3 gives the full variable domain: EAGVTQSPTHLIKTRGQQATLRCSPISGHTSVYWYQQALGLGLQFLLWYDEGEERNRGNFPPRFSGRQFPNYSSELNVNALELEDSALYLCASSPGVSREADTQYFGPGTRLTVL.